Included here is one T cell receptor (beta chain) sequence, with context. The antigen is unknown. Time point meaning: newly diagnosed GD, antithyroid drugs for less than 3 months. PBMC-derived RNA was used for the TCR library. Patients of an endocrinology department in Xi'an, China, were included. With EDTA tubes as the receptacles, 7.5 to 10 milliliters of peripheral blood were drawn. With iRepertoire HTBI primers and Arm-PCR of CDR3 regions, TCR beta libraries were built. In TCRdb, the multiplex PCR reads were re-called with MiXCR into one record per CDR3 protein. Of roughly 530,000 distinct CDR3 sequences in the sample, about 16% are singletons; the top ten hold 20% to 30%. The CDR3 length is 16 residues. CDR1 KGHDR and CDR2 SFDVKD come from the germline V gene. With 4 bases removed from V and 1 base from J, the gap between germline ends came to 14 bases. This record comes from a study of regulatory T cells in long-lasting Graves disease.

Overall study results and limits: Persistent disease preferred TRBV28, TRBJ1-2 and TRBJ2-5.

These same records also appear under a second study, on T cells in Graves' hyperthyroidism and ophthalmopathy.

This clonotype was obtained from a woman aged 35-60 years with Graves disease. Sequenced here: peripheral blood mononuclear cells (PBMCs), sampled at new diagnosis, from a patient treated with antithyroid drugs. This sequence joins TRBV24-1 and TRBJ2-3, with D maybe TRBD2 (5 bases). The CDR3: CATSDPKRAGTDTQYF. The CDR3 region has the DNA TGTGCCACCAGTGACCCGAAGCGAGCGGGCACAGATACGCAGTATTTT.